This T cell receptor (beta chain) appears in the sequencing data of a study of tumor-infiltrating lymphocytes in localized non-small cell lung cancer. Turning to the study itself: Several tumor histologies, both smoking statuses, and some post-neoadjuvant chemotherapy samples were included.

In regard to this clone: Its antigen is unidentified.

The CDR3 is 17 residues long. Germline CDR1 is LNHDA and CDR2 is SQIVND (reference sequence). V was cut by 5 bases and J by 2 bases, with 19 bases left in between. TCRdb's copy holds only in-frame clones and misses some; the assay was immunoSEQ multiplex PCR. The repertoire has approximately 15,000 clones, around 84% of them found once; the top ten carry about 9.4%. Study-wide results and caveats: Immunotypes IM1 and IM2 had similar TCR-derived T-cell fractions.

The TCR originated in a human donor with non-small cell lung cancer. Sequenced material: uninvolved lung tissue not adjacent to the tumor. This chain joins TRBV19 and TRBJ2-1, with TRBD1 as a possible D gene (6 bases). CDR3 in amino acids: CASSASPGQIPYNEQFF. The CDR3 DNA sequence: TGTGCCAGTAGTGCGTCACCCGGACAGATCCCCTACAATGAGCAGTTCTTC.